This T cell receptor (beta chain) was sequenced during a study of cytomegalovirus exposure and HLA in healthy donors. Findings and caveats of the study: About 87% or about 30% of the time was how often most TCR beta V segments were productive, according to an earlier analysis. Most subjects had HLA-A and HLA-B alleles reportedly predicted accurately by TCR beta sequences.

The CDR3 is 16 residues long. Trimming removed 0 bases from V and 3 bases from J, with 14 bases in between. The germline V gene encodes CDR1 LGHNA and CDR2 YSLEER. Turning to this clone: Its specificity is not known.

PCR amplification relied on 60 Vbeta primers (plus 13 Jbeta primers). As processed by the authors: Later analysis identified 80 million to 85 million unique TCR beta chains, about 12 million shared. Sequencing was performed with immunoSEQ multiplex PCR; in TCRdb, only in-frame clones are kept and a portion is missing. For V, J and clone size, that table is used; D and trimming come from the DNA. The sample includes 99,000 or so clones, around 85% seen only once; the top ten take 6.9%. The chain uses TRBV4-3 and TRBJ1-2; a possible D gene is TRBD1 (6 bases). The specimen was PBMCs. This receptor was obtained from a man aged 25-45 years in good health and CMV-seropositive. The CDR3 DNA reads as TGCGCCAGCAGCCAAGATCTTAGGGGGATGCACTATGGCTACACCTTC. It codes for CASSQDLRGMHYGYTF.